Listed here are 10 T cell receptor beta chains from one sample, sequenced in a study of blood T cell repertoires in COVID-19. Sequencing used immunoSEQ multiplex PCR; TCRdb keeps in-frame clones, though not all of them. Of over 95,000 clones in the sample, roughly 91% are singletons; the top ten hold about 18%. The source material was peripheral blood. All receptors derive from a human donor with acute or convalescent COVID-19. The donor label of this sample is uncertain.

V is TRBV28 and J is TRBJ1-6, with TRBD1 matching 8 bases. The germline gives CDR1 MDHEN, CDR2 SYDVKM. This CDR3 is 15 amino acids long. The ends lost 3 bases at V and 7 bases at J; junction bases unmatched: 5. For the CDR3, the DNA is TGTGCCAGCAGTTTCAGGACAGGGTTGAATTCACCCCTCCACTTT. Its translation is CASSFRTGLNSPLHF.

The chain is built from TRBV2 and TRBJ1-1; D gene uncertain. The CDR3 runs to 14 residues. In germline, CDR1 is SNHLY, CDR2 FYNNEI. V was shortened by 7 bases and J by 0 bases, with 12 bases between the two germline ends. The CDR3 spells CASTGGRLNTEAFF. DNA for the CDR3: TGTGCCAGCACCGGAGGGAGACTGAACACTGAAGCTTTCTTT.

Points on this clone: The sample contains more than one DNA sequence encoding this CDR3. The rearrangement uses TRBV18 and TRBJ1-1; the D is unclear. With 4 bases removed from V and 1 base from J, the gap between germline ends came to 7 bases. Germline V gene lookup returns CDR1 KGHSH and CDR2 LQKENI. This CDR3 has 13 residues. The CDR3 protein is CASSLGGNTEAFF. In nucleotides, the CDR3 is TGTGCCAGCTCACTTGGCGGGAACACTGAAGCTTTCTTT.

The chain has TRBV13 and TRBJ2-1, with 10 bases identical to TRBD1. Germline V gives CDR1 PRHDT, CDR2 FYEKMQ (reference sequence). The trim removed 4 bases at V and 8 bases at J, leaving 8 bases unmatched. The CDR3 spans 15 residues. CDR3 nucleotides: TGTGCCAGCAGCTGGGGACAGGGGCTTACAGATGAGCAGTTCTTC. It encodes CASSWGQGLTDEQFF. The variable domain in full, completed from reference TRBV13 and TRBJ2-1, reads AAGVIQSPRHLIKEKRETATLKCYPIPRHDTVYWYQQGPGQDPQFLISFYEKMQSDKGSIPDRFSAQQFSDYHSELNMSSLELGDSALYFCASSWGQGLTDEQFFGPGTRLTVL.

DNA of the CDR3: TGTGCCAGTAGTATAGAAACTCTCAAAAACATTCAGTACTTC. The encoded protein is CASSIETLKNIQYF. The chain recombines TRBV19 with TRBJ2-4, with D unclear. CDR3 length: 14 residues. CDR1 LNHDA and CDR2 SQIVND come from the germline V gene (reference sequence). The V and J ends lost 0 bases and 3 bases respectively, with 6 bases between them.

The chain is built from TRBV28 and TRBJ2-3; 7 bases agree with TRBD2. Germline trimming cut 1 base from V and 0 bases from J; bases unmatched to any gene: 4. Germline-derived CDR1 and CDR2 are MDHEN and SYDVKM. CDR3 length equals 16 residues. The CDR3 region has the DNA TGTGCCAGCAGTTTATCGACGGGGGGTAGCACAGATACGCAGTATTTT. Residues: CASSLSTGGSTDTQYF. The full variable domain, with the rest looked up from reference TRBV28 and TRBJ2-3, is DVKVTQSSRYLVKRTGEKVFLECVQDMDHENMFWYRQDPGLGLRLIYFSYDVKMKEKGDIPEGYSVSREKKERFSLILESASTNQTSMYLCASSLSTGGSTDTQYFGPGTRLTVL.

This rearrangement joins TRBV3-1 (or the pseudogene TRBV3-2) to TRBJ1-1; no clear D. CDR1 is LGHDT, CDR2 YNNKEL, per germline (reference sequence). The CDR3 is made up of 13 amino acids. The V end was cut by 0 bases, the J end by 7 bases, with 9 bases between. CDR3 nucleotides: TGTGCCAGCAGCCAAGATGTGTCCATTGAAGCTTTCTTT. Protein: CASSQDVSIEAFF.

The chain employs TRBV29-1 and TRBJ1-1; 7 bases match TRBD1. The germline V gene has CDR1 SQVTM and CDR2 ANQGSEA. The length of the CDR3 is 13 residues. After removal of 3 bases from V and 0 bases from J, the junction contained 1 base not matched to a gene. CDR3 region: CSVDTGVNTEAFF. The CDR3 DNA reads TGCAGCGTTGATACAGGGGTGAACACTGAAGCTTTCTTT. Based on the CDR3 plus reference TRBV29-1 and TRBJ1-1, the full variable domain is SAVISQKPSRDICQRGTSLTIQCQVDSQVTMMFWYRQQPGQSLTLIATANQGSEATYESGFVIDKFPISRPNLTFSTLTVSNMSPEDSSIYLCSVDTGVNTEAFFGQGTRLTVV.

The CDR3 here is CASQRTTGSSTDTQYF. CDR3 sequence (DNA): TGTGCCAGCCAACGAACGACAGGGTCTAGCACAGATACGCAGTATTTT. V gene TRBV19 combines with J gene TRBJ2-3, with 7 bases matching TRBD1. V shed 9 bases, J shed 0 bases, and the junction held 12 bases outside the gene matches. This CDR3 region has 16 residues. Germline CDR1 LNHDA, CDR2 SQIVND (reference sequence).

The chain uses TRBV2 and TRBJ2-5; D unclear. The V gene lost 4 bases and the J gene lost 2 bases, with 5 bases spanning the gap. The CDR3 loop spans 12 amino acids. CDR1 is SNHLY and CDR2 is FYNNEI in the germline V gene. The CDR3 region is CASSAEQETQYF. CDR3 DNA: TGTGCCAGCAGTGCGGAGCAAGAGACCCAGTACTTC.